This TCR beta chain originates from a study of blood T cell repertoires in COVID-19. Turning to the study itself: From T cells, B-cell-depleted T cells, or PBMCs came the material, which was cDNA or gDNA.

Across about 22 US areas, participants ranged in age from about 18 to 100 years. A COVID-19 case was met by exposed participants within 2 weeks before study entry. Trimming removed 7 bases at V and 2 bases at J, with 8 bases between. Germline V CDR1 and CDR2: MNHEY, SVGAGI. The CDR3 loop spans 12 amino acids. Original processing methods: Amplified reference gene primers provided the basis for estimating nucleated cell counts. Method: immunoSEQ multiplex PCR; TCRdb's copy keeps in-frame clones and lacks some. V, J and clone size were drawn from that table, and D and trimming were deduced from the DNA. The table includes under 200,000 clones, roughly 84% detected once.

The specimen sequenced was PBMCs or T cells enriched from blood (not recorded which). The source is a woman aged 25 to 39 who had been exposed to COVID-19. The chain carries TRBV6-5 and TRBJ1-2, with D hard to call. CDR3 coding DNA: TGTGCCAGCAAGCCACGGAACTATGGCTACACCTTC. It is translated as CASKPRNYGYTF.